This T cell receptor beta chain stems from a study of CD8 T cells in Susac syndrome. Study observations and caveats: As acknowledged by the study, its TCR sequencing and HLA analysis included a relatively small number of individuals.

Patients with Susac syndrome met the recently defined diagnostic criteria for definite or probable disease. CDR1 and CDR2 (germline): SQVTM, ANQGSEA. V lost 4 bases to trimming and J lost 2 bases; unmatched junction nucleotides: 6. This CDR3 contains 14 residues. cDNA came from around 0.5 to 1 ug RNA primed by random hexamers. immunoSEQ multiplex PCR amplified TCR beta CDR3 across 54 Vbeta, 13 Jbeta. TCRdb passed the immunoSEQ multiplex PCR reads through MiXCR, listing each CDR3 protein once. Among some 130,000 distinct CDR3 sequences, more than 85% were seen once, and the ten largest hold roughly 0.17%. A word on this clonotype: Its matching antigen is unknown.

V and J are TRBV29-1 and TRBJ2-7; TRBD2 agrees at 9 bases. This clonotype originated in a human donor with Susac syndrome. What was sequenced was CD8+ T cells from PBMCs. CDR3 region: CSVGEAGGAYEQYF. Written as DNA, the CDR3 is TGCAGCGTTGGGGAGGCGGGGGGGGCCTACGAGCAGTACTTC.